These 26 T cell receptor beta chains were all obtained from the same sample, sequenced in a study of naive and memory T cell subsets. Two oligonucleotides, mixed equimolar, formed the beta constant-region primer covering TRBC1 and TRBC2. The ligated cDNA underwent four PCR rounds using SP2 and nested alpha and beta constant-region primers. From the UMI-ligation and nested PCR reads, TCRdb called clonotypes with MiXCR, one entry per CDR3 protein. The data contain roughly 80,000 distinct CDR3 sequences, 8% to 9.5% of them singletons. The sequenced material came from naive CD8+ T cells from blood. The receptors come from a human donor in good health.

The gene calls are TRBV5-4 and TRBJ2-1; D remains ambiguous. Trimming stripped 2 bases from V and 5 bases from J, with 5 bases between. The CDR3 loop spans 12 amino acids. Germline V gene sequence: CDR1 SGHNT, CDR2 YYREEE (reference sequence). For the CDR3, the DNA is TGTGCCAGCAGCTTAAGGAACAATGAGCAGTTCTTC. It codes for CASSLRNNEQFF.

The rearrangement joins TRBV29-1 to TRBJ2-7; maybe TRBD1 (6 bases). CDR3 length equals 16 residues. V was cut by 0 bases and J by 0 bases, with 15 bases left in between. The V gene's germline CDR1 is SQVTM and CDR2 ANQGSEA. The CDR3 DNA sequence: TGCAGCGTTGAAGAAGAACAGGACAGCCACTCCTACGAGCAGTACTTC. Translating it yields CSVEEEQDSHSYEQYF.

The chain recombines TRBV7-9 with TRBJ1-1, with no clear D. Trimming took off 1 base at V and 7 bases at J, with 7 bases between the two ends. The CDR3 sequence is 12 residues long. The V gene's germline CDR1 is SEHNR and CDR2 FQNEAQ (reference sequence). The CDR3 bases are TGTGCCAGCAGCTTAGAGCAGAGTGAAGCTTTCTTT. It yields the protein CASSLEQSEAFF.

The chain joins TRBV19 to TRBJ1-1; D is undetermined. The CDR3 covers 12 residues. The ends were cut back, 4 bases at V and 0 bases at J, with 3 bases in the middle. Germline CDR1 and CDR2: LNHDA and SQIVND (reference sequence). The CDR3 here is CASSRVNTEAFF. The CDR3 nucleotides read TGTGCCAGTAGTAGAGTGAACACTGAAGCTTTCTTT.

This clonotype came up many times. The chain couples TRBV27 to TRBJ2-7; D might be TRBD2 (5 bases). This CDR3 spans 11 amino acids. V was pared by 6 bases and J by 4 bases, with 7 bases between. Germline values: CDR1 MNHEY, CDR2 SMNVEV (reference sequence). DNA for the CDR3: TGTGCCAGCAGGGACTCATACGAGCAGTACTTC. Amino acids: CASRDSYEQYF.

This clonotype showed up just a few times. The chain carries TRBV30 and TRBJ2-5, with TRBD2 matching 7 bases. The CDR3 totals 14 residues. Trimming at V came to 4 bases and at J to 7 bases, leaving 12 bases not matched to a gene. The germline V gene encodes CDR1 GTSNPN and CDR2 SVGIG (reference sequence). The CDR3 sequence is CAWKSGGTTRTQYF. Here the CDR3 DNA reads TGTGCCTGGAAATCTGGGGGGACTACCAGGACCCAGTACTTC.

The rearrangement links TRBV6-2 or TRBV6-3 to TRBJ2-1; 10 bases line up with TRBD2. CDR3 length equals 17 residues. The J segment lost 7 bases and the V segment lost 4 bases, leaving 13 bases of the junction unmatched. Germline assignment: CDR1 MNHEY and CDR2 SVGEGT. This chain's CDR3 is CASSSKVPSGRKNEQFF. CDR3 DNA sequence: TGTGCCAGCAGTTCGAAAGTTCCTAGCGGGAGAAAAAATGAGCAGTTCTTC.

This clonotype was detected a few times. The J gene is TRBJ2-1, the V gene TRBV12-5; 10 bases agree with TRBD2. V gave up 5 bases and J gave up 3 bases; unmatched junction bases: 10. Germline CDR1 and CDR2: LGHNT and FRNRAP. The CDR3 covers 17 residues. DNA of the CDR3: TGTGCTAGTGGTAAAATCCAGCGGGAGGGCCGCTACAATGAGCAGTTCTTC. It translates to CASGKIQREGRYNEQFF. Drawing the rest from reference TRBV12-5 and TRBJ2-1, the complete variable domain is DARVTQTPRHKVTEMGQEVTMRCQPILGHNTVFWYRQTMMQGLELLAYFRNRAPLDDSGMPKDRFSAEMPDATLATLKIQPSEPRDSAVYFCASGKIQREGRYNEQFFGPGTRLTVL.

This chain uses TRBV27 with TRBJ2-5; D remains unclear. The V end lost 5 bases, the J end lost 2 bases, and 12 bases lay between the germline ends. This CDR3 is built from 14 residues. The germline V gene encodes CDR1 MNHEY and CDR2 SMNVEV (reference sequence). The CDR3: CASSDLRIQETQYF. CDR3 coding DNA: TGTGCCAGCAGTGACCTGCGCATTCAAGAGACCCAGTACTTC.

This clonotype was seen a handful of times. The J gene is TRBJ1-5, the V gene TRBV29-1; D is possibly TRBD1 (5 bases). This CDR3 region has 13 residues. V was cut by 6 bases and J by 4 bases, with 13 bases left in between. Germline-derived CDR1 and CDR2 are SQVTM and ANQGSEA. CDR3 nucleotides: TGCAGCGTGATAATCCAGGGAAATCAGCCCCAGCATTTT. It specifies CSVIIQGNQPQHF.

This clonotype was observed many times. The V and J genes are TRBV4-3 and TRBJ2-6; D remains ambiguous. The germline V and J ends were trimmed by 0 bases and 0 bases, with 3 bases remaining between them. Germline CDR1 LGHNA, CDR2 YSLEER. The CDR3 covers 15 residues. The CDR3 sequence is CASSQDGSGANVLTF. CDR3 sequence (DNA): TGCGCCAGCAGCCAAGATGGCTCTGGGGCCAACGTCCTGACTTTC.

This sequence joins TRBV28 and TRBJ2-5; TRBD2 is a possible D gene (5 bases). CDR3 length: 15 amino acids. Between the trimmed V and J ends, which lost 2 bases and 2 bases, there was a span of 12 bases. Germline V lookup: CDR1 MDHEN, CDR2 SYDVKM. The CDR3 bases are TGTGCCAGCAGTTTAACGGCTAGCCTACAAGAGACCCAGTACTTC. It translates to CASSLTASLQETQYF.

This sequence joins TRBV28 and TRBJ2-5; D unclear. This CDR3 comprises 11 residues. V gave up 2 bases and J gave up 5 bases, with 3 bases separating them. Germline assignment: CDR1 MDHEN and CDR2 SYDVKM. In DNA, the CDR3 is TGTGCCAGCAGTTTAGATGAGACCCAGTACTTC. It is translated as CASSLDETQYF. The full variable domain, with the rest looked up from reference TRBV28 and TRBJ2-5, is DVKVTQSSRYLVKRTGEKVFLECVQDMDHENMFWYRQDPGLGLRLIYFSYDVKMKEKGDIPEGYSVSREKKERFSLILESASTNQTSMYLCASSLDETQYFGPGTRLLVL.

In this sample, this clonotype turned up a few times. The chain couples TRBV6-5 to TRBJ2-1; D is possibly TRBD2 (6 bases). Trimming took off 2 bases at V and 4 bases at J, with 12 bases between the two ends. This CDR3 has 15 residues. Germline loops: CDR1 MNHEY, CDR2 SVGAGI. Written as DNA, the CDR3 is TGTGCCAGCAGTTACGGGACTTCTTCGTACAATGAGCAGTTCTTC. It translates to CASSYGTSSYNEQFF.

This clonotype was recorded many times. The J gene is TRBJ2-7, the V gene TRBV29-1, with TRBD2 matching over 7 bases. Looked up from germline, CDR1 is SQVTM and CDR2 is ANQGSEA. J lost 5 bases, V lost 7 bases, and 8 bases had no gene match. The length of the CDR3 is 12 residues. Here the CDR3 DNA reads TGCAGCGGTGGGCGGGAGAACCACGAGCAGTACTTC. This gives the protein CSGGRENHEQYF.

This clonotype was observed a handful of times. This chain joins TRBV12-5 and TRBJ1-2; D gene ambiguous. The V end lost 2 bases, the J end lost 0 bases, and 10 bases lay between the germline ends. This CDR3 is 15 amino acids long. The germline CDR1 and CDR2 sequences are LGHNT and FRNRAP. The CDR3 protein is CASGLHPGTNYGYTF. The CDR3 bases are TGTGCTAGTGGTTTGCACCCCGGTACTAACTATGGCTACACCTTC.

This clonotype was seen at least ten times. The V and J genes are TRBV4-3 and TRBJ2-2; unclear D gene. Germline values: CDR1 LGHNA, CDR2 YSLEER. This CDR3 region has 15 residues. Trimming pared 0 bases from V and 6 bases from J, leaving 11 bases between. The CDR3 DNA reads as TGCGCCAGCAGCCAAGAAGAGCTATTGGCCGGGGAGCTGTTTTTT. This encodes CASSQEELLAGELFF.

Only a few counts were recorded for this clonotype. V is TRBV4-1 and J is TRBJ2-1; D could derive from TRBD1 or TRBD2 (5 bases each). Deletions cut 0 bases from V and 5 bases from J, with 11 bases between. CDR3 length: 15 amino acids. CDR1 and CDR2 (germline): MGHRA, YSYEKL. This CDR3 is CASSQDNRGHNEQFF. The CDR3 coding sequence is TGCGCCAGCAGCCAAGATAATAGGGGACACAATGAGCAGTTCTTC.

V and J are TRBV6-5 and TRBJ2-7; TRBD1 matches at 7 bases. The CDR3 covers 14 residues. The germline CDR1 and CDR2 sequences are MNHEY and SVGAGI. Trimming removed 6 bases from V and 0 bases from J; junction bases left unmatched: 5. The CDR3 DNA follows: TGTGCCAGCAGGGCGACAGGGACCTCCTACGAGCAGTACTTC. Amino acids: CASRATGTSYEQYF.

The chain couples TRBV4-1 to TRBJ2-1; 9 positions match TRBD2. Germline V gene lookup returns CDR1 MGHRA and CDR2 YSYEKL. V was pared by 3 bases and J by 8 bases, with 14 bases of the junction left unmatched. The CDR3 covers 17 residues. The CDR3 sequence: CASSQPIAGESSDEQFF. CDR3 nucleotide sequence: TGCGCCAGCAGCCAGCCCATAGCGGGAGAGTCGTCCGATGAGCAGTTCTTC.

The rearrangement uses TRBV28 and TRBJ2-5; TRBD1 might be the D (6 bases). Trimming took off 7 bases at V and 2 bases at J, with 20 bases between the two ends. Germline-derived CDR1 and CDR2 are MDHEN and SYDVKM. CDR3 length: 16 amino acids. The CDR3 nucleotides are TGTGCCAGCAACCCCCTCTTGCCCGACAGGCAAGAGACCCAGTACTTC. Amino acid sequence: CASNPLLPDRQETQYF.

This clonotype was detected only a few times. For the CDR3, the DNA is TGCAGCGCCCGGACAGGGGGCAGCGATGGCTACACCTTC. Its protein product is CSARTGGSDGYTF. The genes are TRBV29-1 and TRBJ1-2, with 11 positions matching TRBD1. Germline values: CDR1 SQVTM, CDR2 ANQGSEA. CDR3 length: 13 residues. Trimming at V came to 7 bases and at J to 6 bases, leaving 7 bases not matched to a gene. The full variable domain, completed using reference TRBV29-1 and TRBJ1-2, is SAVISQKPSRDICQRGTSLTIQCQVDSQVTMMFWYRQQPGQSLTLIATANQGSEATYESGFVIDKFPISRPNLTFSTLTVSNMSPEDSSIYLCSARTGGSDGYTFGSGTRLTVV.

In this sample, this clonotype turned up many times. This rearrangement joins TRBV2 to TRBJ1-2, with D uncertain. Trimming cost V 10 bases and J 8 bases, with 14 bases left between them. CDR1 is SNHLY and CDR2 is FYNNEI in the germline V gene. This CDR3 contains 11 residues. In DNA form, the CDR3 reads TGTGCCACTCGGCCCCGCATGGGCTACACCTTC. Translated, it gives CATRPRMGYTF.

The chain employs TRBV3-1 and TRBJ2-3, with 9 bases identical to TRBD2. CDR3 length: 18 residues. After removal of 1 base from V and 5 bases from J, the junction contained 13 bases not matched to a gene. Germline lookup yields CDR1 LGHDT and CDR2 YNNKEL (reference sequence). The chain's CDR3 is CASSQGIAGDQLRDTQYF. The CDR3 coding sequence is TGTGCCAGCAGCCAAGGAATAGCGGGGGATCAATTGAGAGATACGCAGTATTTT.

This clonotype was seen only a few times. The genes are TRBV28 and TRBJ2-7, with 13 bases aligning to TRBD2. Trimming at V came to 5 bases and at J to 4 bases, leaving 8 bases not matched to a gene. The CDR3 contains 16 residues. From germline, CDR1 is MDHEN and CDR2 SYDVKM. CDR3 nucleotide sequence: TGTGCCAGCAGTATGGGGACTAGCGGGATAGCTTACGAGCAGTACTTC. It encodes CASSMGTSGIAYEQYF.

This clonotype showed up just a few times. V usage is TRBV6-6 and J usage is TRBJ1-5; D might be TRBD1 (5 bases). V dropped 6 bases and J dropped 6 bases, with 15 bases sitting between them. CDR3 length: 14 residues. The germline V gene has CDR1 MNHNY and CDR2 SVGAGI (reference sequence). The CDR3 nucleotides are TGTGCCAGCAGCTACGGCGGGGGGAGTCAGCCCCAGCATTTT. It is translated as CASSYGGGSQPQHF.